The 27 T cell receptor beta chains below were found in one sample sequenced in a study of blood T cell repertoires in COVID-19 (TCRdb year 2020). Libraries were prepared through the immunoSEQ multiplex PCR assay. TCRdb stores this immuneACCESS table with in-frame sequences only. Part of the clones is absent; in the studies checked, under half of the shortfall reflects unresolved V genes, and no reason is known for the rest. The sample yields 210,000 or so clones; about 83% were counted once. The ten largest account for approximately 5% of the sample. Source material: PBMCs or T cells enriched from blood (not recorded which). These receptors came from a woman in her fifties or sixties who had been exposed to COVID-19.

The V and J genes are TRBV30 and TRBJ1-6; a weak D match, TRBD1 (6 bases). Trimming took off 4 bases at V and 4 bases at J, with 11 bases between the two ends. The length of the CDR3 is 14 residues. The V gene's germline CDR1 is GTSNPN and CDR2 SVGIG (reference sequence). CDR3 nucleotide sequence: TGTGCCTGGAATGGGGGCATATATAATTCACCCCTCCACTTT. Its protein is CAWNGGIYNSPLHF.

The chain links TRBV6-5 to TRBJ2-5; possible D gene TRBD2, 7 bases. Trimming cost V 7 bases and J 5 bases, with 20 bases left between them. The CDR3 length is 15 residues. Germline V gene data show CDR1 as MNHEY and CDR2 as SVGAGI. CDR3 DNA sequence: TGTGCCAGCAAGGACAGTGGGCACGGGGGGGAGACCCAGTACTTC. The encoded protein is CASKDSGHGGETQYF.

The genes are TRBV7-9 and TRBJ2-1; D is perhaps TRBD2 (7 bases). The germline CDR1 and CDR2 sequences are SEHNR and FQNEAQ (reference sequence). Trimming took off 6 bases at V and 1 base at J, with 13 bases between the two ends. This CDR3 region has 15 residues. This chain's CDR3 is CASSKGGLSYNEQFF. The CDR3 DNA follows: TGTGCCAGCAGTAAGGGGGGACTATCCTACAATGAGCAGTTCTTC.

V is TRBV12-3 or TRBV12-4 and J is TRBJ1-2; 8 bases align to TRBD1. The CDR3 runs 13 residues. V lost 5 bases and J lost 3; bases outside the gene matches: 2. The CDR3 DNA reads TGTGCCAGCAGTCAGGGGGCGCACTATGGCTACACCTTC. It encodes CASSQGAHYGYTF.

The J gene is TRBJ1-3, the V gene TRBV7-2; D remains unclear. V was clipped by 1 base and J by 0 bases, with 7 bases between them. This CDR3 has 15 amino acids. The germline V gene encodes CDR1 SGHTA and CDR2 FQGNSA. The CDR3 DNA reads TGTGCCAGCAGCTTAGGACACGGCTCTGGAAACACCATATATTTT. This gives the protein CASSLGHGSGNTIYF.

The CDR3 DNA follows: TGTGCCAGCAGTGGGGGACAGGGGAACGGAAACACCATATATTTT. It codes for CASSGGQGNGNTIYF. V usage is TRBV25-1 and J usage is TRBJ1-3, with 10 nucleotides matching TRBD1. Germline V CDR1 and CDR2: MGHDK, SYGVNS. J lost 4 bases, V lost 4 bases, and 4 bases had no gene match. The CDR3 loop spans 15 amino acids.

The chain carries TRBV7-2 and TRBJ1-2; D gene unclear. Germline assignment: CDR1 SGHTA and CDR2 FQGNSA. The germline V and J ends were trimmed by 3 bases and 4 bases, with 18 bases remaining between them. The CDR3 runs 16 residues. This CDR3 is CASSFSGQSFAYGYTF. DNA of the CDR3: TGTGCCAGCAGCTTCAGCGGGCAGTCCTTTGCCTATGGCTACACCTTC.

This chain links TRBV5-1 with TRBJ2-7, with D perhaps matching TRBD1 (6 bases). In germline, CDR1 is SGHRS, CDR2 YFSETQ. The CDR3 length is 14 residues. V was cut by 4 bases and J by 3 bases, with 14 bases left in between. CDR3 coding DNA: TGCGCCAGCAGCCTACAGGGCCGGGACTACGAGCAGTACTTC. Translation gives CASSLQGRDYEQYF.

A note on this clone: The sample contains more than one DNA sequence encoding this CDR3. The chain is built from TRBV5-4 and TRBJ2-6, with a tentative D call TRBD1 (6 bases). V was cut by 0 bases and J by 2 bases, with 6 bases left in between. Germline V gene data show CDR1 as SGHNT and CDR2 as YYREEE (reference sequence). This CDR3 comprises 15 residues. The CDR3 DNA sequence: TGTGCCAGCAGCTTGGGGGGGCCTGGGGCCAACGTCCTGACTTTC. Translation gives CASSLGGPGANVLTF.

The table lists this clone with a few counts. This chain links TRBV5-6 with TRBJ2-3; 8 bases match TRBD2. J was trimmed by 3 bases and V by 1 base; bases with no gene match: 7. In germline, CDR1 is SGHDT, CDR2 YYEEEE. This CDR3 spans 16 amino acids. The CDR3 nucleotides are TGTGCCAGCAGCTTGACGGGGGGGTATTTTACAGATACGCAGTATTTT. Its protein is CASSLTGGYFTDTQYF.

The chain uses TRBV6-2 or TRBV6-3 and TRBJ2-1; 7 bases match TRBD2. This CDR3 is 18 amino acids long. The V gene end was trimmed by 2 bases and the J gene end by 1 base; junction bases not matched to a gene: 11. CDR1 and CDR2 from the germline V gene are MNHEY and SVGEGT. CDR3 sequence: CASSYEPSTSKSYNEQFF. CDR3 bases: TGTGCCAGCAGTTACGAGCCCTCGACTAGCAAGTCCTACAATGAGCAGTTCTTC.

The chain is built from TRBV18 and TRBJ2-7; 9 bases align to TRBD1. CDR1 and CDR2 from the germline V gene are KGHSH and LQKENI. The J segment lost 2 bases and the V segment lost 2 bases, leaving 7 bases of the junction unmatched. The CDR3 consists of 16 residues. DNA for the CDR3: TGTGCCAGCTCACCAAGACCGGGACAGGGAACCTACGAGCAGTACTTC. Protein sequence: CASSPRPGQGTYEQYF. Drawing the rest from reference TRBV18 and TRBJ2-7, the complete variable domain is NAGVMQNPRHLVRRRGQEARLRCSPMKGHSHVYWYRQLPEEGLKFMVYLQKENIIDESGMPKERFSAEFPKEGPSILRIQQVVRGDSAAYFCASSPRPGQGTYEQYFGPGTRLTVT.

This clone was picked up a small number of times. The gene calls are TRBV5-5 and TRBJ1-2; D ambiguous. V lost 1 base to trimming and J lost 2 bases, with 9 bases between them. The CDR3 runs 14 residues. CDR1 and CDR2 from the germline V gene are SGHKS and YYEKEE (reference sequence). In nucleotides, the CDR3 is TGTGCCAGCAGCTTGTATCCGGGGAACTATGGCTACACCTTC. It encodes CASSLYPGNYGYTF.

The V gene is TRBV28, the J gene TRBJ1-1; D unclear. From germline, CDR1 is MDHEN and CDR2 SYDVKM. Trimming removed 5 bases from V and 3 bases from J, with 13 bases in between. This CDR3 comprises 14 residues. CDR3 bases: TGTGCCAGCAGTGAGGCCGGATCTGACACTGAAGCTTTCTTT. This codes for CASSEAGSDTEAFF.

The chain carries TRBV11-1 and TRBJ1-1; 9 nucleotides line up with TRBD1. In germline, CDR1 is SGHAT, CDR2 FQDESV (reference sequence). The CDR3 extends over 16 amino acids. The J segment lost 1 base and the V segment lost 3 bases, leaving 6 bases of the junction unmatched. In DNA form, the CDR3 reads TGTGCCAGCAGCTTGGGGACAGGGACTCAGAACACTGAAGCTTTCTTT. It codes for CASSLGTGTQNTEAFF.

The chain has TRBV7-9 and TRBJ1-1; D is undetermined. Trimming cost V 1 base and J 1 base, with 10 bases left between them. The V gene's germline CDR1 is SEHNR and CDR2 FQNEAQ (reference sequence). The CDR3 is 15 residues long. CDR3 DNA sequence: TGTGCCAGCAGCTTAGGTCGGACTACGAACACTGAAGCTTTCTTT. Translated: CASSLGRTTNTEAFF.

The genes are TRBV11-2 and TRBJ1-1; no firm D call. Germline V gene lookup returns CDR1 SGHAT and CDR2 FQNNGV. The CDR3 covers 13 residues. Trimming left V 8 bases short and J 0 bases short, with 10 bases between. The CDR3: CASSLTLNTEAFF. The DNA of the CDR3 is TGTGCCAGCTCCTTGACACTGAACACTGAAGCTTTCTTT.

The gene calls are TRBV10-3 and TRBJ1-5; perhaps TRBD1 as D (6 bases). Germline assignment: CDR1 ENHRY and CDR2 SYGVKD. With 5 bases removed from V and 7 bases from J, the gap between germline ends came to 18 bases. This CDR3 contains 15 residues. DNA for the CDR3: TGTGCCATCAGTATGACAGGTCCCTCAGGCCAGCCCCAGCATTTT. This sequence encodes CAISMTGPSGQPQHF.

The genes are TRBV11-2 and TRBJ2-6; no reliable D call. Trimming shortened V by 5 bases and J by 0 bases, and 8 bases separated the two germline ends. The germline CDR1 and CDR2 sequences are SGHAT and FQNNGV. The CDR3 loop spans 15 amino acids. The CDR3 here is CASSPQVSGANVLTF. DNA for the CDR3: TGTGCCAGCAGCCCTCAGGTCTCTGGGGCCAACGTCCTGACTTTC.

The CDR3 nucleotides read TGTGCCAGTAGTATAGACGGACAGCTCGGAAACACCATATATTTT. Protein: CASSIDGQLGNTIYF. The rearrangement uses TRBV19 and TRBJ1-3; a weak D match, TRBD1 (6 bases). The germline CDR1 and CDR2 sequences are LNHDA and SQIVND (reference sequence). Deletions cut 0 bases from V and 4 bases from J, with 10 bases between. The CDR3 spans 15 residues.

This rearrangement joins TRBV5-1 to TRBJ2-3; possible D gene TRBD1, 6 bases. The CDR3 contains 14 residues. Germline-derived CDR1 and CDR2 are SGHRS and YFSETQ. V was pared by 6 bases and J by 6 bases, with 17 bases between. DNA for the CDR3: TGCGCCAGCACTAATGAACACAGGGTTGATACGCAGTATTTT. This translates into CASTNEHRVDTQYF.

This chain joins TRBV23-1 and TRBJ2-5, with a weak D call TRBD1 (7 bases). TRBV23-1 is marked as an open reading frame, function uncertain. This CDR3 comprises 15 residues. Trimming left V 6 bases short and J 4 bases short, with 18 bases between. CDR3 in DNA: TGCGCCAGCAGGGGTAAAGGAGGGGGCGGAGAGACCCAGTACTTC. Translated, it gives CASRGKGGGGETQYF.

CDR3 coding DNA: TGTGCCAGCAGCTTGGACAAACCTATTTACTACAATGAGCAGTTCTTC. Protein sequence: CASSLDKPIYYNEQFF. The V gene is TRBV7-3, the J gene TRBJ2-1, with TRBD1 as a possible D gene (5 bases). Germline V lookup: CDR1 SGHTA, CDR2 FQGTGA. The CDR3 contains 16 residues. V lost 3 bases, J lost 3 bases, and 15 bases lay in between. Full variable domain (outside the CDR3, taken from reference TRBV7-3 and TRBJ2-1): GAGVSQTPSNKVTEKGKYVELRCDPISGHTALYWYRQSLGQGPEFLIYFQGTGAADDSGLPNDRFFAVRPEGSVSTLKIQRTERGDSAVYLCASSLDKPIYYNEQFFGPGTRLTVL.

The chain has TRBV30 and TRBJ2-7, with 11 bases that match TRBD1. The V segment lost 0 bases and the J segment 4 bases; nucleotides outside the gene matches: 2. CDR3 size: 14 residues. The germline gives CDR1 GTSNPN, CDR2 SVGIG (reference sequence). CDR3 nucleotides: TGTGCCTGGAGTGTGCGGGACAGGGGGTACGAGCAGTACTTC. Amino acid sequence: CAWSVRDRGYEQYF.

This clone occurred a few times. The rearrangement uses TRBV2 and TRBJ2-7, with TRBD1 matching 8 bases. This CDR3 contains 14 residues. Trimming cost V 8 bases and J 5 bases; bases outside gene matches: 11. From germline, CDR1 is SNHLY and CDR2 FYNNEI. CDR3 nucleotide sequence: TGTGCCAGCTCCGGACAGGGAGGTTACGACGAGCAGTACTTC. Its protein is CASSGQGGYDEQYF.

The rearrangement joins TRBV19 to TRBJ1-5; no clear D gene. The germline V and J ends were trimmed by 8 bases and 1 base, with 9 bases remaining between them. The CDR3 runs to 13 residues. Germline assignment: CDR1 LNHDA and CDR2 SQIVND (reference sequence). In DNA, the CDR3 is TGTGCCAGTGCTACAGCAAGCAATCAGCCCCAGCATTTT. Residues: CASATASNQPQHF.

The chain uses TRBV19 and TRBJ1-2, with D unclear. CDR1 is LNHDA and CDR2 is SQIVND in the germline V gene (reference sequence). The V gene lost 5 bases and the J gene lost 8 bases, with 15 bases spanning the gap. The CDR3 is made up of 13 amino acids. The CDR3 here is CASSPETGGGYTF. For the CDR3, the DNA is TGTGCCAGTAGTCCTGAGACCGGAGGGGGCTACACCTTC.